The 21 T cell receptor beta chains in this list originate from one sample, sequenced in a study of Tregs in tolerant kidney transplant recipients. Method: immunoSEQ multiplex PCR; TCRdb's copy keeps in-frame clones and lacks some. The sample holds tens of thousands of clones, less than 95% seen once. The source material was Tregs from blood, sampled before the transplant. Receptors originate from a human donor who received a combined kidney and bone marrow transplant.

V usage is TRBV6-6 and J usage is TRBJ2-5, with D uncertain. CDR3 length equals 14 residues. Per germline, CDR1 MNHNY and CDR2 SVGAGI (reference sequence). The V and J ends lost 0 bases and 5 bases respectively, with 10 bases between them. The CDR3 DNA is TGTGCCAGCAGTTACTCTGGAGTCAGGGAGACCCAGTACTTC. This sequence encodes CASSYSGVRETQYF.

The chain combines TRBV5-4 with TRBJ2-3, with D unresolved. The germline V and J ends were trimmed by 4 bases and 0 bases, with 9 bases remaining between them. This CDR3 has 14 residues. The germline V gene encodes CDR1 SGHNT and CDR2 YYREEE (reference sequence). As DNA, the CDR3 is TGTGCCAGCAGCCGTAGGGAAAGCACAGATACGCAGTATTTT. Its translation is CASSRRESTDTQYF. The full variable domain, in which reference TRBV5-4 and TRBJ2-3 provide the parts outside the CDR3, is ETGVTQSPTHLIKTRGQQVTLRCSSQSGHNTVSWYQQALGQGPQFIFQYYREEENGRGNFPPRFSGLQFPNYSSELNVNALELDDSALYLCASSRRESTDTQYFGPGTRLTVL.

This clone was recorded once. The chain has TRBV29-1 and TRBJ2-1; 14 positions agree with TRBD2. Germline V CDR1 and CDR2: SQVTM, ANQGSEA. Trimming at V came to 4 bases and at J to 0 bases, leaving 8 bases not matched to a gene. The CDR3 length is 18 residues. The CDR3 DNA follows: TGCAGCGTTGCACCTCCCGGGACTAGCGGGAGCTCCTACAATGAGCAGTTCTTC. This translates into CSVAPPGTSGSSYNEQFF.

CDR3 nucleotide sequence: TGTGCCAGCAGAAGGGAGACTAATGAAAAACTGTTTTTT. As protein: CASRRETNEKLFF. This chain uses TRBV2 with TRBJ1-4; D gene ambiguous. Germline V gives CDR1 SNHLY, CDR2 FYNNEI. The germline V and J ends were trimmed by 6 bases and 2 bases, with 7 bases remaining between them. This CDR3 comprises 13 residues.

The chain uses TRBV6-4 and TRBJ2-7; TRBD2 matches 12 bases. Germline loops: CDR1 MRHNA, CDR2 SNTAGT. The CDR3 has 20 residues. With 2 bases clipped from V and 2 bases from J, the junction kept 16 bases outside the gene matches. The CDR3 spells CASSDPNRLAGDPKTYEQYF. CDR3 coding DNA: TGTGCCAGCAGTGACCCGAACCGACTAGCGGGAGACCCCAAGACCTACGAGCAGTACTTC.

This clone was seen only a few times. The chain joins TRBV5-1 to TRBJ1-2; the D is unclear. The germline V gene encodes CDR1 SGHRS and CDR2 YFSETQ. Trimming left V 0 bases short and J 5 bases short, with 23 bases between. The length of the CDR3 is 18 residues. CDR3 in DNA: TGCGCCAGCAGCTTGGGCCGACAAGAACCCACCTTAGGGTATGGCTACACCTTC. It codes for CASSLGRQEPTLGYGYTF.

The J gene is TRBJ2-1, the V gene TRBV18, with 7 bases aligning to TRBD1. The J segment lost 0 bases and the V segment lost 4 bases, leaving 6 bases of the junction unmatched. From germline, CDR1 is KGHSH and CDR2 LQKENI. This CDR3 has 16 amino acids. CDR3 residues: CASSRDSESSYNEQFF. CDR3 nucleotide sequence: TGTGCCAGCTCACGGGACAGTGAGAGCTCCTACAATGAGCAGTTCTTC.

The chain joins TRBV6-5 to TRBJ2-2, with TRBD1 identical over 10 bases. CDR3 length: 15 residues. Germline CDR1 and CDR2: MNHEY and SVGAGI. The V gene end was trimmed by 3 bases and the J gene end by 5 bases; junction bases not matched to a gene: 3. The CDR3 is CASSYPGQGTGELFF. In DNA, the CDR3 is TGTGCCAGCAGTTATCCGGGACAGGGGACCGGGGAGCTGTTTTTT.

The rearrangement uses TRBV10-3 and TRBJ2-7; D possibly corresponds to TRBD1 (6 bases). Germline V gene lookup returns CDR1 ENHRY and CDR2 SYGVKD. The CDR3 spans 15 residues. V dropped 6 bases and J dropped 3 bases, with 18 bases sitting between them. The CDR3 loop reads CAISPGVSAIYEQYF. CDR3 nucleotides: TGTGCCATCAGCCCAGGGGTCTCAGCGATCTACGAGCAGTACTTC.

The V gene is TRBV11-3, the J gene TRBJ2-7; the match to TRBD2 covers 10 bases. The CDR3 has 15 residues. The trim removed 4 bases at V and 2 bases at J, leaving 5 bases unmatched. Germline values: CDR1 SGHNT, CDR2 YENEEA. CDR3 amino acids: CASSYTSGETYEQYF. The CDR3 nucleotides are TGTGCCAGCAGCTACACTAGCGGGGAGACCTACGAGCAGTACTTC.

Comments on this clone: Different DNA sequences within this sample yield the same CDR3. The chain is built from TRBV28 and TRBJ2-1; D gene uncertain. Germline-derived CDR1 and CDR2 are MDHEN and SYDVKM. V lost 2 bases and J lost 7, with 9 bases in between. The CDR3 is 13 residues long. The CDR3 DNA is TGTGCCAGCAGTTTACCCGTGTTAAATGAGCAGTTCTTC. Translated: CASSLPVLNEQFF. Full variable domain (rest looked up from reference TRBV28 and TRBJ2-1): DVKVTQSSRYLVKRTGEKVFLECVQDMDHENMFWYRQDPGLGLRLIYFSYDVKMKEKGDIPEGYSVSREKKERFSLILESASTNQTSMYLCASSLPVLNEQFFGPGTRLTVL.

This chain joins TRBV4-1 and TRBJ2-5; 12 nucleotides line up with TRBD2. The DNA matches TRBJ2-7 better at its end, which makes the J call doubtful. Germline V lookup: CDR1 MGHRA, CDR2 YSYEKL. CDR3 length: 18 amino acids. DNA of the CDR3: TGCGCCAGCAGCCAAGATCCCCGACTAGCGGGAGTTCATTACGAGCAGTACTTC. Translated: CASSQDPRLAGVHYEQYF.

The J gene is TRBJ1-2, the V gene TRBV18; no definite D call. Per germline, CDR1 KGHSH and CDR2 LQKENI. Trimming left V 1 base short and J 8 bases short, with 14 bases between. The CDR3 extends over 14 amino acids. In DNA, the CDR3 is TGTGCCAGCTCACCACAAGGACTGCAGGCGGGCTACACCTTC. The encoded protein is CASSPQGLQAGYTF.

The chain combines TRBV4-1 with TRBJ1-5; TRBD1 matches 8 bases. The V and J ends lost 4 bases and 2 bases, in that order; junction bases with no gene match: 4. The CDR3 runs to 15 residues. From germline, CDR1 is MGHRA and CDR2 YSYEKL. The CDR3 DNA follows: TGCGCCAGCAGCCCTGACAGGGGTGGCAATCAGCCCCAGCATTTT. This sequence encodes CASSPDRGGNQPQHF.

The chain is built from TRBV6-5 and TRBJ1-2; TRBD1 matches at 9 bases. Germline values: CDR1 MNHEY, CDR2 SVGAGI. The CDR3 consists of 15 residues. The J segment lost 8 bases and the V segment lost 5 bases, leaving 12 bases of the junction unmatched. The CDR3 region is CASSPTGGTRAGYTF. Here the CDR3 DNA reads TGTGCCAGCAGTCCCACAGGGGGCACCCGCGCGGGCTACACCTTC.

The V call is TRBV5-1, the J call TRBJ2-3; tentative D call: TRBD1 (5 bases). From germline, CDR1 is SGHRS and CDR2 YFSETQ. The length of the CDR3 is 15 residues. V lost 0 bases, J lost 2 bases, and 10 bases lay in between. CDR3 in amino acids: CASSLGSGYTDTQYF. The CDR3 nucleotides are TGCGCCAGCAGCTTGGGGTCAGGGTACACAGATACGCAGTATTTT.

This sequence joins TRBV27 and TRBJ2-3, with TRBD2 identical over 9 bases. With 5 bases clipped from V and 1 base from J, the junction kept 4 bases outside the gene matches. The CDR3 has 15 residues. In germline, CDR1 is MNHEY, CDR2 SMNVEV (reference sequence). The CDR3 loop is CASSRLAARTDTQYF. CDR3 nucleotide sequence: TGTGCCAGCAGTCGACTAGCGGCCCGCACAGATACGCAGTATTTT.

On this clone: The same CDR3 is also encoded by other DNA sequences in this sample. This chain uses TRBV7-2 with TRBJ2-5; TRBD1 matches at 8 bases. V gave up 1 base and J gave up 5 bases; unmatched junction bases: 3. CDR3 length: 14 residues. Germline V gene sequence: CDR1 SGHTA, CDR2 FQGNSA. The CDR3 sequence is CASSLVGDRETQYF. The CDR3 nucleotides are TGTGCCAGCAGCTTAGTTGGGGACAGGGAGACCCAGTACTTC. The full variable domain, completed using reference TRBV7-2 and TRBJ2-5, is GAGVSQSPSNKVTEKGKDVELRCDPISGHTALYWYRQSLGQGLEFLIYFQGNSAPDKSGLPSDRFSAERTGGSVSTLTIQRTQQEDSAVYLCASSLVGDRETQYFGPGTRLLVL.

The chain carries TRBV7-9 and TRBJ2-7, with D perhaps matching TRBD2 (6 bases). The germline CDR1 and CDR2 sequences are SEHNR and FQNEAQ (reference sequence). With 2 bases removed from V and 4 bases from J, the gap between germline ends came to 21 bases. The length of the CDR3 is 17 residues. The CDR3 protein is CASSLSGDVGLGYEQYF. The CDR3 nucleotides are TGTGCCAGCAGCTTATCGGGGGATGTGGGACTGGGATACGAGCAGTACTTC.

This chain connects TRBV28 to TRBJ2-1; 8 bases line up with TRBD1. The V gene's germline CDR1 is MDHEN and CDR2 SYDVKM. J was trimmed by 10 bases and V by 1 base; bases with no gene match: 9. This CDR3 contains 15 residues. The CDR3 DNA reads as TGTGCCAGCAGTTTATTTCTCCTACAGGGGGGAGAGCAGTTCTTC. Its translation is CASSLFLLQGGEQFF.

This clone is a singleton in its sample. This chain connects TRBV13 to TRBJ2-1; TRBD2 aligns across 12 bases. The V and J ends lost 5 bases and 2 bases, in that order; junction bases with no gene match: 13. Germline loops: CDR1 PRHDT, CDR2 FYEKMQ (reference sequence). The CDR3 is 19 amino acids. CDR3 residues: CASSLSLAGGFPTYNEQFF. The CDR3 DNA is TGTGCCAGCAGCCTCTCTCTAGCGGGAGGGTTTCCTACCTACAATGAGCAGTTCTTC.